This entry is about one TCR beta chain. In the source study's methods: Researchers report that nucleated cell counts were estimated from reference gene primer amplification. Only in-frame clones appear in the TCRdb table, and some are missing; sequencing was by immunoSEQ multiplex PCR. V, J and clone size are taken as reported in that table, and D and trimming were inferred from the DNA itself. Found here are 95,000 to 110,000 clones, about four fifths of them singletons; the top ten hold roughly a quarter. V shed 3 bases and J shed 2 bases, with 9 bases lying between them. Germline CDR1 reads SGHTS; CDR2 reads YDEGEE. The CDR3 has 14 amino acids. This entry comes from a study of blood T cell repertoires in COVID-19. Across the study: The study drew acute and convalescent COVID-19 samples from the United States, Italy and Spain. Sources were T cells, B-cell-depleted T cells, or PBMCs; the material itself was cDNA or gDNA.

The sequencing input was peripheral blood. J is TRBJ2-1 and V is TRBV5-8; D might be TRBD1 (6 bases). The source is a man aged 60 to 69 with acute or convalescent COVID-19. CDR3 in amino acids: CASSYGQTYNEQFF. The CDR3 nucleotides read TGTGCCAGCAGCTACGGACAGACCTACAATGAGCAGTTCTTC.